This entry lists 19 T cell receptor beta chains sequenced from one sample in a study of preoperative IRX-2 immunotherapy in early breast cancer. Some clones are missing from TCRdb's copy, which holds only in-frame ones; the method was immunoSEQ multiplex PCR. The sample lists roughly 10,000 clones, over 75% occurring once. Treatment denoted: preoperative locoregional IRX-2 cytokine immunotherapy. This material consisted of lymph node tissue, taken before IRX-2 immunotherapy. All receptors come from a human donor with breast cancer.

The chain links TRBV28 to TRBJ2-3; 7 nucleotides align to TRBD2. Trimming at V came to 3 bases and at J to 1 base, leaving 1 base not matched to a gene. The germline V gene encodes CDR1 MDHEN and CDR2 SYDVKM. The CDR3 is 14 residues long. CDR3 nucleotide sequence: TGTGCCAGCAGTTTCCTAGCGGGCACAGATACGCAGTATTTT. Its protein product is CASSFLAGTDTQYF.

This chain connects TRBV28 to TRBJ1-1; D unclear. Germline V gene data show CDR1 as MDHEN and CDR2 as SYDVKM. V was trimmed by 2 bases and J by 5 bases, leaving 6 bases between them. The CDR3 length is 12 residues. The CDR3 nucleotides are TGTGCCAGCAGTTTAGTGGGGACTGAAGCTTTCTTT. The encoded protein is CASSLVGTEAFF.

Here the CDR3 DNA reads TGTGCCAGCACCGCTACCTGGGGTAGCTATGGCTACACCTTC. Translated, it gives CASTATWGSYGYTF. The chain employs TRBV11-3 and TRBJ1-2; no clear D gene. V lost 7 bases and J lost 4, with 16 bases in between. The CDR3 totals 14 residues. Germline CDR1 is SGHNT and CDR2 is YENEEA.

This chain connects TRBV22-1 to TRBJ2-1; the table calls TRBD2, which could not be checked here. TRBV22-1 is a recognized pseudogene. The CDR3 is 16 amino acids. The CDR3 DNA reads TGTGCCAGCAGTTTAAGGATGAGCGGGAGGAACAATGAGCAGTTCTTC. This sequence encodes CASSLRMSGRNNEQFF.

V usage is TRBV7-1 and J usage is TRBJ1-1; D is uncertain. TRBV7-1 is an ORF, and what it does is uncertain. V was shortened by 6 bases and J by 3 bases, with 11 bases between the two germline ends. There are 13 residues in the CDR3. Here the CDR3 DNA reads TGTGCCAGCAGTCCGAATCGGGACACTGAAGCTTTCTTT. Protein: CASSPNRDTEAFF.

V gene TRBV30 combines with J gene TRBJ1-1; 7 nucleotides line up with TRBD1. This CDR3 is 15 amino acids long. Germline CDR1 is GTSNPN and CDR2 is SVGIG (reference sequence). V lost 3 bases, J lost 0 bases, and 7 bases stayed unmatched. The CDR3 nucleotides are TGTGCCTGGAGCAGGGGGAGATTCATGAACACTGAAGCTTTCTTT. It codes for CAWSRGRFMNTEAFF.

V usage is TRBV28 and J usage is TRBJ1-5; D not resolved. The CDR3 loop spans 14 amino acids. Between the trimmed V and J ends, which lost 3 bases and 1 base, there was a span of 7 bases. CDR1 is MDHEN, CDR2 SYDVKM, per germline. DNA for the CDR3: TGTGCCAGCAGTTTTCGATCCAGCAATCAGCCCCAGCATTTT. Protein: CASSFRSSNQPQHF.

The CDR3 is CASSPDRVVSGANVLTF. The CDR3 DNA follows: TGTGCCAGCAGCCCTGACAGGGTTGTCTCTGGGGCCAACGTCCTGACTTTC. This sequence joins TRBV11-3 and TRBJ2-6; 7 bases fit TRBD1. The CDR3 totals 17 residues. Unmatched junction bases numbered 7, after V lost 5 bases and J lost 0 bases. Germline values: CDR1 SGHNT, CDR2 YENEEA.

This chain links TRBV15 with TRBJ1-4, with D maybe TRBD1 (5 bases). Looked up from germline, CDR1 is LNHNV and CDR2 is YYDKDF (reference sequence). The length of the CDR3 is 15 residues. Trimming cost V 1 base and J 5 bases, with 11 bases left between them. The CDR3 loop reads CATSRVRGRNEKLFF. CDR3 bases: TGTGCCACCAGCAGAGTTCGGGGGAGAAATGAAAAACTGTTTTTT.

The count of this clone is one. J is TRBJ2-1 and V is TRBV19, with TRBD1 identical over 8 bases. The CDR3 length is 14 residues. Trimming took 4 bases from V and 6 from J; bases not matched to a gene: 5. Germline-derived CDR1 and CDR2 are LNHDA and SQIVND (reference sequence). DNA for the CDR3: TGTGCCAGTAGTACCGGACAGGGTCGCAATGAGCAGTTCTTC. This encodes CASSTGQGRNEQFF.

The CDR3 DNA follows: TGTGCCATCAGTGAGTGGAAAGGGGGCAGGGAGCGTGATGGCTACACCTTC. Translating gives CAISEWKGGRERDGYTF. The rearrangement uses TRBV10-3 and TRBJ1-2, with 7 nucleotides matching TRBD1. The CDR3 sequence is 17 residues long. The ends lost 1 base at V and 6 bases at J; junction bases unmatched: 14. Germline V gives CDR1 ENHRY, CDR2 SYGVKD.

CDR3 DNA sequence: TGTGCCACCAGCAGAGTGGGCGGGAGAGAGACCCAGTACTTC. It translates to CATSRVGGRETQYF. The chain recombines TRBV15 with TRBJ2-5, with TRBD2 matching 7 bases. This CDR3 is 14 amino acids long. Trimming cost V 1 base and J 4 bases; bases outside gene matches: 3. Looked up from germline, CDR1 is LNHNV and CDR2 is YYDKDF (reference sequence).

This clone was seen only a few times. This sequence joins TRBV28 and TRBJ1-1; 9 bases map to TRBD1. The junction had 4 bases not matched to a gene; V was cut back by 1 base and J by 4 bases. The CDR3 length is 15 residues. Germline assignment: CDR1 MDHEN and CDR2 SYDVKM. The CDR3: CASSLSDRGSTEAFF. The CDR3 DNA reads TGTGCCAGCAGTTTATCGGACAGGGGAAGCACTGAAGCTTTCTTT.

The chain is built from TRBV1 and TRBJ2-7; the D call in the table, TRBD2, was not verified against the DNA. TRBV1 is listed as a pseudogene. This CDR3 contains 14 residues. The CDR3 reads CASSQESVVYEQYF. The DNA of the CDR3 is TGCGCCAGCAGCCAAGAGAGTGTAGTCTACGAGCAGTACTTC.

The chain links TRBV6-8 to TRBJ2-7, with 7 bases identical to TRBD1. After removal of 3 bases from V and 0 bases from J, the junction contained 8 bases not matched to a gene. CDR1 is MNHGY and CDR2 is SAAAGT in the germline V gene. The CDR3 sequence is 16 residues long. This chain's CDR3 is CASSYTDRAPSYEQYF. For the CDR3, the DNA is TGTGCCAGCAGTTATACAGACAGGGCTCCCTCCTACGAGCAGTACTTC.

CDR3 region: CASSRSRDRGSYEQYF. CDR3 DNA: TGTGCCAGCAGCCGTTCGAGGGACAGAGGCTCCTACGAGCAGTACTTC. The chain carries TRBV7-4 and TRBJ2-7; 7 nucleotides agree with TRBD1. CDR3 length: 16 residues. The V gene's germline CDR1 is SGHVT and CDR2 SQSDAQ. Germline trimming cut 5 bases from V and 0 bases from J; bases unmatched to any gene: 10.

The genes are TRBV28 and TRBJ2-2; 9 nucleotides agree with TRBD2. CDR3 size: 15 residues. J gave up 4 bases and V 1 base, and 1 base lay outside the gene matches. CDR1 MDHEN and CDR2 SYDVKM come from the germline V gene. Here the CDR3 reads CASSLSLAGTGELFF. The CDR3, as DNA: TGTGCCAGCAGTTTATCACTAGCGGGCACCGGGGAGCTGTTTTTT.

This chain links TRBV11-3 with TRBJ2-3; 13 bases are a match to TRBD2. V gave up 3 bases and J gave up 6 bases; unmatched junction bases: 6. The V gene's germline CDR1 is SGHNT and CDR2 YENEEA. This CDR3 spans 16 amino acids. The DNA of the CDR3 is TGTGCCAGCAGCTTGGAACTAGCGGGAGGGAGGGATACGCAGTATTTT. This codes for CASSLELAGGRDTQYF.

This sequence joins TRBV28 and TRBJ2-1, with D maybe TRBD2 (5 bases). CDR3 length equals 13 residues. CDR1 MDHEN and CDR2 SYDVKM come from the germline V gene. Trimming removed 0 bases at V and 6 bases at J, with 6 bases between. The CDR3 DNA sequence: TGTGCCAGCAGTTTATGGGGGAGCAATGAGCAGTTCTTC. Translating it yields CASSLWGSNEQFF.